This T cell receptor beta chain is drawn from a study of blood T cell repertoires in COVID-19. Study summary: Sites in the United States, Italy and Spain provided acute and convalescent COVID-19 samples. From T cells, B-cell-depleted T cells, or PBMCs came the material, which was cDNA or gDNA.

Per the study methods: Nucleated cell counts were estimated from reference gene primer amplification. Clones were read by immunoSEQ multiplex PCR, and TCRdb kept only the in-frame ones, dropping some. V and J calls and clone size are those listed in that table; D and trimming were worked out from the DNA. The repertoire holds 160,000 or so clones, around 80% seen once, with 6.5% in the top ten. The CDR3 is made up of 15 amino acids. V shed 6 bases and J 5 bases; nucleotides not matched to a gene: 14. CDR1 SGHRS and CDR2 YFSETQ come from the germline V gene. The origin of this receptor is a man aged 70-80 years with active or convalescent COVID-19. Material for sequencing was peripheral blood. This chain connects TRBV5-1 to TRBJ2-7, with 7 bases that match TRBD1. CDR3 sequence: CASKTWGTGADEQYF. DNA for the CDR3: TGCGCCAGCAAGACCTGGGGTACAGGGGCGGACGAGCAGTACTTC.